Shown below are 15 T cell receptor beta chains from a single sample sequenced in a study of blood T cell repertoires in COVID-19. The assay was immunoSEQ multiplex PCR, and TCRdb's table has in-frame clones only and misses some. This table holds roughly 120,000 clones, about 88% found once. The sequencing sample was made of peripheral blood. Source of these receptors: a woman aged 50 to 60 with acute or convalescent COVID-19.

The chain combines TRBV7-2 with TRBJ2-2; 9 nucleotides agree with TRBD1. The CDR3 length is 15 residues. V lost 6 bases to trimming and J lost 7 bases; unmatched junction nucleotides: 9. Germline CDR1 SGHTA, CDR2 FQGNSA. The CDR3 DNA reads TGTGCCAGCAGTTCCTCCGGGACAGGGTTCGGGGAGCTGTTTTTT. Residues: CASSSSGTGFGELFF.

This chain uses TRBV6-5 with TRBJ1-6; 10 bases are shared with TRBD1. V lost 10 bases and J lost 10; bases outside the gene matches: 4. The CDR3 is 12 amino acids. Germline CDR1 and CDR2: MNHEY and SVGAGI. The CDR3 DNA reads as TGTGCCATATGGACAGGGGGATCACCCCTCCACTTT. This encodes CAIWTGGSPLHF.

This clone showed up just a few times. J is TRBJ1-1 and V is TRBV10-2; TRBD1 agrees at 7 bases. V trimming: 3 bases; J trimming: 6 bases; junction bases outside the gene matches: 10. The CDR3 is made up of 15 amino acids. Germline values: CDR1 WSHSY, CDR2 SAAADI. CDR3 sequence (DNA): TGCGCCAGCAGTGATAGGTCAGGGGGGAAGGCTGAAGCTTTCTTT. This sequence encodes CASSDRSGGKAEAFF.

J is TRBJ1-4 and V is TRBV6-5; 11 bases align to TRBD1. The length of the CDR3 is 14 residues. With 8 bases clipped from V and 8 bases from J, the junction kept 7 bases outside the gene matches. Germline CDR1 MNHEY, CDR2 SVGAGI. For the CDR3, the DNA is TGTGCCAGCGGATGGACAGGGGGCCGAGAAAAACTGTTTTTT. Translating gives CASGWTGGREKLFF.

The gene calls are TRBV2 and TRBJ2-3, with TRBD2 identical over 9 bases. V gave up 7 bases and J gave up 0 bases; unmatched junction bases: 5. Germline V gene data show CDR1 as SNHLY and CDR2 as FYNNEI. This CDR3 has 15 residues. This chain's CDR3 is CASKRREGSTDTQYF. Here the CDR3 DNA reads TGTGCCAGCAAAAGGCGGGAGGGTAGCACAGATACGCAGTATTTT.

CDR3 DNA: TGTGCCAGCAGCTGGACCGGGACGGGGAGGGAGCCCCAGCATTTT. Translating gives CASSWTGTGREPQHF. The chain employs TRBV6-2 or TRBV6-3 and TRBJ1-5, with D possibly being TRBD1 (5 bases). Germline V lookup: CDR1 MNHEY, CDR2 SVGEGT. CDR3 length equals 15 residues. Deletions cut 6 bases from V and 8 bases from J, with 20 bases between.

This chain connects TRBV5-4 to TRBJ2-7, with TRBD2 matching over 7 bases. The CDR3 totals 17 residues. Germline V gene lookup returns CDR1 SGHNT and CDR2 YYREEE (reference sequence). Trimming cost V 4 bases and J 2 bases; bases outside gene matches: 15. This CDR3 is CASSLPYRAGVPYEQYF. The CDR3 DNA follows: TGTGCCAGCAGCCTCCCATATCGCGCGGGAGTCCCCTACGAGCAGTACTTC.

Of note for this clone: Other nucleotide sequences in the sample specify the same CDR3. The chain combines TRBV12-3 or TRBV12-4 with TRBJ1-2; a weak D match, TRBD1 (6 bases). CDR3 length: 13 amino acids. Trimming left V 1 base short and J 3 bases short, with 6 bases between. For the CDR3, the DNA is TGTGCCAGCAGTTTAGGGACAGACTATGGCTACACCTTC. Encoded protein: CASSLGTDYGYTF.

The chain employs TRBV7-6 and TRBJ2-5; 9 bases agree with TRBD1. The CDR3 has 15 residues. Germline V CDR1 and CDR2: SGHVS, FNYEAQ. Trimming cost V 5 bases and J 5 bases; bases outside gene matches: 9. The CDR3 bases are TGTGCCAGCAGCCAGGGACAGGGATCTTCGGAGACCCAGTACTTC. Encoded protein: CASSQGQGSSETQYF.

V is TRBV29-1 and J is TRBJ2-5; 10 nucleotides match TRBD2. The CDR3 runs 17 residues. Looked up from germline, CDR1 is SQVTM and CDR2 is ANQGSEA. The trim removed 0 bases at V and 2 bases at J, leaving 9 bases unmatched. The CDR3 nucleotides read TGCAGCGTTGAAGATCTTCTAGCGGGAGAAGGTCAAGAGACCCAGTACTTC. Translating it yields CSVEDLLAGEGQETQYF.

CDR3 DNA: TGTGCCAGCTCACCGATTACCGGGACTTTGGACTACGAGCAGTACTTC. It specifies CASSPITGTLDYEQYF. The rearrangement uses TRBV18 and TRBJ2-7; perhaps TRBD2 as D (6 bases). V lost 3 bases and J 3 bases, leaving 18 bases between the germline ends. The germline V gene has CDR1 KGHSH and CDR2 LQKENI. This CDR3 has 16 amino acids. Together with reference TRBV18 and TRBJ2-7, the CDR3 gives the full variable domain: NAGVMQNPRHLVRRRGQEARLRCSPMKGHSHVYWYRQLPEEGLKFMVYLQKENIIDESGMPKERFSAEFPKEGPSILRIQQVVRGDSAAYFCASSPITGTLDYEQYFGPGTRLTVT.

The V and J genes are TRBV5-1 and TRBJ1-3; 8 bases agree with TRBD1. Trimming took 3 bases from V and 3 from J; bases not matched to a gene: 5. This CDR3 contains 15 residues. Per germline, CDR1 SGHRS and CDR2 YFSETQ. This CDR3 reads CASSSRTGFGNTIYF. The CDR3, as DNA: TGCGCCAGCAGCTCCCGGACAGGGTTTGGAAACACCATATATTTT.

The V gene is TRBV7-7, the J gene TRBJ2-2; D is possibly TRBD2 (6 bases). Germline V lookup: CDR1 SSHAT, CDR2 FNYEAQ (reference sequence). V was trimmed by 4 bases and J by 2 bases, leaving 11 bases between them. There are 15 residues in the CDR3. CDR3 DNA: TGTGCCAGCAGCTATTCCGGGACTAACACCGGGGAGCTGTTTTTT. It is translated as CASSYSGTNTGELFF.

The rearrangement uses TRBV6-4 and TRBJ1-1, with 8 bases identical to TRBD1. This CDR3 contains 17 residues. The germline CDR1 and CDR2 sequences are MRHNA and SNTAGT. J lost 6 bases, V lost 2 bases, and 14 bases had no gene match. In DNA form, the CDR3 reads TGTGCCAGCAGTGACAGAGGATCTGGACAGGGTGCCTCTGAAGCTTTCTTT. Its protein product is CASSDRGSGQGASEAFF.

Comment on this clone: Sequence at one end of the junction differs from germline and may be a read error. The chain uses TRBV6-1 and TRBJ2-7; 8 positions agree with TRBD1. Germline assignment: CDR1 MNHNS and CDR2 SASEGT. The CDR3 is made up of 14 amino acids. The CDR3 spells CASREGQGVYEQYF. CDR3 nucleotide sequence: TGTGCCAGCAGGGAAGGACAGGGTGTCTACGAGCAGTACTTC.